The rows below give T cell receptor beta chains drawn from one sample of a study of T cells expressing NK-cell markers. TCRdb reprocessed the 5' RACE reads; each CDR3 protein has one entry and no DNA is given. The listing contains 160,000 or so distinct CDR3 sequences. The specimen sequenced was blood T cells: a sorted CD56 or NKG2C T cell subset, CD4+ or CD8+ T cells, or bulk PBMC T cells (not recorded which). Every receptor here comes from a woman aged 18 to 75 in good health. Each CDR3 is given with its conserved first and last residue.

TRBJ1-6	TRBV5-1	CASRPQGLSSYNSPLHF
TRBJ2-2	TRBV6-2/TRBV6-3	CASTWGGDTGELFF
TRBJ2-4	TRBV12-3/TRBV12-4	CASSLWGAKNIQYF
TRBJ1-6	TRBV4-2	CASSHGKGDSRYNSPLHF
TRBJ2-7	TRBV11-2	CASSLVGRGQSPVQGSYEQYF
TRBJ2-1	TRBV24-1	CATRGQGFNEQFF
TRBJ1-1	TRBV29-1	CSVVGQGGTEAFF
TRBJ2-5	TRBV20-1	CSAGRQGSGETQYF
TRBJ2-5	TRBV12-3/TRBV12-4	CASSLARTGGETQYF
TRBJ2-3	TRBV7-9	CASSLRSDTQYF
TRBJ1-1	TRBV6-1	CASSEGWGARNTEAFF
TRBJ1-2	TRBV28	CASSLAGVRNYGYTF
TRBJ2-2	TRBV20-1	CSARVSGANTGELFF
TRBJ2-7	TRBV21-1	CAAQQESSYEQYF
TRBJ2-1	TRBV7-9	CASSLSAGDEQFF
TRBJ1-4	TRBV6-1	CASRIRVTNEKLFF
TRBJ2-4	TRBV7-9	CASSCTRCYIQYF
TRBJ2-1	TRBV9	CASSVRLAGVNEQFF
TRBJ1-5	TRBV4-1	CASSQDNGGDQPQHF
TRBJ2-7	TRBV2	CASSEGSGQPTYEQYF
TRBJ2-5	TRBV20-1	CSARLAGGKETQYF
TRBJ2-7	TRBV12-3/TRBV12-4	CASTLAGDYEQYF
TRBJ2-5	TRBV12-3/TRBV12-4	CASSLTPGRRQETQYF
TRBJ2-3	TRBV5-1	CASLLAGPTDTQYF
TRBJ2-5	TRBV9	CASSAGGQSSETQYF
TRBJ2-1	TRBV28	CASSTTAAGDNEQFF
TRBJ1-2	TRBV12-3/TRBV12-4	CASSLGQSNYGYTF
TRBJ2-2	TRBV6-1	CASSEPSANTGELFF
TRBJ1-1	TRBV2	CASSEGGQYTEAFF
TRBJ2-1	TRBV5-1	CASSLRGLAGDNEQFF
TRBJ2-3	TRBV7-2	CASSTRLAGNTDTQYF
TRBJ1-2	TRBV7-3	CASSPDSSFPYGYTF
TRBJ2-7	TRBV7-2	CASSLVRQYEQYF
TRBJ1-1	TRBV20-1	CSARSALNTEAFF
TRBJ2-1	TRBV2	CASLTGGAYNEQFF
TRBJ2-3	TRBV6-1	CASAEIRGRTDTQYF
TRBJ2-7	TRBV29-1	CSVDGGIGQGYEQYF
TRBJ2-7	TRBV3-1	CASSPTGTVSYEQYF
TRBJ2-7	TRBV3-1	CASSVDPGTYEQYF
TRBJ1-6	TRBV10-3	CAISEAGGNSPLHF
TRBJ2-1	TRBV10-3	CAILEGSSGVNEQFF